This T cell receptor (beta chain) was recovered during a study of T cells after yellow fever vaccination. Overall study findings and caveats: Overall, a small share of clonotypes was seen in both CD4 and CD8 compartments. Once the booster was given, most primary-vaccination clones reappeared, at about 96% for CD4 and roughly 85% for CD8.

MiXCR was run by TCRdb on the 5' RACE reads, yielding one entry per CDR3 protein. The data hold about 360,000 distinct CDR3 sequences, with more than 5.5% observed a single time. This clonotype was recorded a few times. Its antigen is undetermined. V was pared by 0 bases and J by 2 bases, with 5 bases of the junction left unmatched. CDR3 length: 16 amino acids. Germline lookup yields CDR1 SGHTS and CDR2 YDEGEE. This clonotype originated in a man aged 25-40 years who received the YFV17D yellow fever vaccine. The sequenced sample was PBMCs, obtained 5 days after the yellow fever booster vaccination. This chain links TRBV5-8 with TRBJ2-3, with 8 bases aligning to TRBD2. The CDR3 DNA reads as TGTGCCAGCAGCTTGGGTAGCGGGATGAACACAGATACGCAGTATTTT. Translation: CASSLGSGMNTDTQYF.